Described below is a single TCR beta chain sequence and its context. What it binds is not known. The PCR ran on 60 Vbeta and 13 Jbeta primers. The method was immunoSEQ multiplex PCR; TCRdb's version includes in-frame clones alone and lacks a portion of them. The sample consists of approximately 180,000 clones, about 84% of them appearing once. This sample stems from a study of cytomegalovirus exposure and HLA in healthy donors. General study points: When analyzed later, a missense DCLRE1C variant was found to be linked to TCR beta V- and J-gene trimming.

Germline trimming cut 6 bases from V and 2 bases from J; bases unmatched to any gene: 6. Germline V lookup: CDR1 MDHEN, CDR2 SYDVKM. This CDR3 has 14 amino acids. The TCR sequence derives from a young man in good health and CMV-seronegative. Sequencing was performed on PBMCs. This chain connects TRBV28 to TRBJ1-2; the match to TRBD1 covers 7 bases. The CDR3 loop is CASSQGDRNYGYTF. CDR3 coding DNA: TGTGCCAGCAGCCAGGGGGATAGAAACTATGGCTACACCTTC.